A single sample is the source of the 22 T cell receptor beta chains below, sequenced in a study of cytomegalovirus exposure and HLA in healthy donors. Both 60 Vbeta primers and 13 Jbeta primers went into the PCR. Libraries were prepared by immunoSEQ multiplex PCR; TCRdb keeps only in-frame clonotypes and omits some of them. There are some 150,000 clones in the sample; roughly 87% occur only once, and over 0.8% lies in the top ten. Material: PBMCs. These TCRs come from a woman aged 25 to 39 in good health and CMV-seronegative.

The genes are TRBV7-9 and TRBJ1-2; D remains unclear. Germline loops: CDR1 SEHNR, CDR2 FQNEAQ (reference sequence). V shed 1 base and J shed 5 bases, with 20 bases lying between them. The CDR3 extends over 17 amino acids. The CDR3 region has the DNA TGTGCCAGCAGCTTAGGCCCCCTTCATGGAGAGGGATATGGCTACACCTTC. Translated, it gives CASSLGPLHGEGYGYTF.

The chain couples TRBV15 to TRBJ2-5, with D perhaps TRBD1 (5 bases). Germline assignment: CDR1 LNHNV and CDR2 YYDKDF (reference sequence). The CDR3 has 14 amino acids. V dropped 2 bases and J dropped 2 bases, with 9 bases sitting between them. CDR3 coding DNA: TGTGCCACCAGCAGACCAGGGTGGCAAGAGACCCAGTACTTC. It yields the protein CATSRPGWQETQYF.

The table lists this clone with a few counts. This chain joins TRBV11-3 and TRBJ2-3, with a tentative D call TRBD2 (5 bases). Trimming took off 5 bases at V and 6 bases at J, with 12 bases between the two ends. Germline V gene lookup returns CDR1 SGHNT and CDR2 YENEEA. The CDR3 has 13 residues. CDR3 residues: CASSGRTPDTQYF. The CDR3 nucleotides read TGTGCCAGCAGCGGACGGACTCCTGATACGCAGTATTTT.

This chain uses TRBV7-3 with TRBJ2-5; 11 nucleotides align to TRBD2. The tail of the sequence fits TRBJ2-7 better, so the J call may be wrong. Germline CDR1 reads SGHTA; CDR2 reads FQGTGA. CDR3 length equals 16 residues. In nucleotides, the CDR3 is TGTGCCAGCAGCTTATATGGTAGCGGGAGGGTCTACGAGCAGTACTTC. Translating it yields CASSLYGSGRVYEQYF.

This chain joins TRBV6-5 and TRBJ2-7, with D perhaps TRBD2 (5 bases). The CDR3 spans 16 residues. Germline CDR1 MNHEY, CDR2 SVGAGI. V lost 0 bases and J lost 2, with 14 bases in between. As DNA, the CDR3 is TGTGCCAGCAGTTACTCGAGGGTGGTGGTGACCTACGAGCAGTACTTC. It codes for CASSYSRVVVTYEQYF.

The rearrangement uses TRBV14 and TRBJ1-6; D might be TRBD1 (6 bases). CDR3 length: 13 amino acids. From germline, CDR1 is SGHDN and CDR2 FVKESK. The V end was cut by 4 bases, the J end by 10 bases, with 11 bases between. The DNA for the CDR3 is TGTGCCAGCAGCCTTAACAGGGCCTCACCCCTCCACTTT. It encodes CASSLNRASPLHF.

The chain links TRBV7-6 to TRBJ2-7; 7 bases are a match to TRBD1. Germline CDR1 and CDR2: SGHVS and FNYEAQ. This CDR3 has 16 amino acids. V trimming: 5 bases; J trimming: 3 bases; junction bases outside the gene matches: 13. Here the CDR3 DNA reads TGTGCCAGCAGCCCCGTGACAGGGCCCTCGGGCTACGAGCAGTACTTC. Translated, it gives CASSPVTGPSGYEQYF.

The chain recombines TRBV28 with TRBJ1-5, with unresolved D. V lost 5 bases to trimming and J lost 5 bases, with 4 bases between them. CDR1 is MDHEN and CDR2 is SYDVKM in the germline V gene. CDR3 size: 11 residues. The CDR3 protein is CASSPDQPQHF. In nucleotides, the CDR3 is TGTGCCAGCAGTCCAGATCAGCCCCAGCATTTT.

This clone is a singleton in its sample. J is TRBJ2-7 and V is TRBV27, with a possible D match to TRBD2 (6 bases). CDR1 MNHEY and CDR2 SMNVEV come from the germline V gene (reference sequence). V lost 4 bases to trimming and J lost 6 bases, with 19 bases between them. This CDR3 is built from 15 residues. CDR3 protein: CASSSPGLSRIEQYF. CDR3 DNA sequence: TGTGCCAGCAGTTCACCGGGACTTAGTAGGATCGAGCAGTACTTC.

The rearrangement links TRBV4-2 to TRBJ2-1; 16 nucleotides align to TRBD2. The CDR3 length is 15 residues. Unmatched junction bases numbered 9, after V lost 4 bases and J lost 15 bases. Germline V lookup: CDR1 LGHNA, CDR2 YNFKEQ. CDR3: CASSPGTSGRASLFF. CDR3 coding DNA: TGTGCCAGCAGCCCTGGGACTAGCGGGAGGGCCAGTCTGTTCTTC.

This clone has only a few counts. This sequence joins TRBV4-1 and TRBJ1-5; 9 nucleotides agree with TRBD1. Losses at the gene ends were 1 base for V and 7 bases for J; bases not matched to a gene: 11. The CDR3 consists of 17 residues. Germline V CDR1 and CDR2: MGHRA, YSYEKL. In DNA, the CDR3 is TGCGCCAGCAGCCAAGCCATCGGGACAGGGAGTTTGCAGCCCCAGCATTTT. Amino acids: CASSQAIGTGSLQPQHF.

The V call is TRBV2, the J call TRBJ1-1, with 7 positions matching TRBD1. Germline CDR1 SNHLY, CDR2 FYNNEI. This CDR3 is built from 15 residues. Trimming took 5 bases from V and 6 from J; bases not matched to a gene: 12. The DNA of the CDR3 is TGTGCCAGCAGTCAACCTCAGGGGGGTAGCGCTGAAGCTTTCTTT. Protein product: CASSQPQGGSAEAFF.

CDR3 sequence (DNA): TGTGCCAGCAGTCTTAGCGGGGGGGGAGCCGGGGAGCTGTTTTTT. Translated: CASSLSGGGAGELFF. The chain recombines TRBV9 with TRBJ2-2; 11 bases align to TRBD2. This CDR3 contains 15 residues. CDR1 SGDLS and CDR2 YYNGEE come from the germline V gene. J lost 6 bases, V lost 5 bases, and 6 bases had no gene match.

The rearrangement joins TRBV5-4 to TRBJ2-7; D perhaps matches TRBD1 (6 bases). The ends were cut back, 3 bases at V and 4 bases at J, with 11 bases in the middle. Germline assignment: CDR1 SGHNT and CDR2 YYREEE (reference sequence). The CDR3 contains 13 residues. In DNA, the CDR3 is TGTGCCAGCAGCTCGGGACAACAATACGAGCAGTACTTC. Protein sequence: CASSSGQQYEQYF.

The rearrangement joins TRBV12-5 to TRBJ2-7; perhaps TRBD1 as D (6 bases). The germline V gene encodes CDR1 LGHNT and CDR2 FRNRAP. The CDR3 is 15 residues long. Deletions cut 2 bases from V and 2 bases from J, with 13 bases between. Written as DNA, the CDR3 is TGTGCTAGTGGTTTGCCCCAGGGGTTAGCCTACGAGCAGTACTTC. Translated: CASGLPQGLAYEQYF.

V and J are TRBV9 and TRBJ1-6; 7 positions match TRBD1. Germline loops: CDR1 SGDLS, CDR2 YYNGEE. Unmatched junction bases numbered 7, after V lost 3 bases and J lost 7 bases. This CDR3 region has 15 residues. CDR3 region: CASSETTGPNSPLHF. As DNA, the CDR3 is TGTGCCAGCAGCGAGACGACAGGGCCAAATTCACCCCTCCACTTT.

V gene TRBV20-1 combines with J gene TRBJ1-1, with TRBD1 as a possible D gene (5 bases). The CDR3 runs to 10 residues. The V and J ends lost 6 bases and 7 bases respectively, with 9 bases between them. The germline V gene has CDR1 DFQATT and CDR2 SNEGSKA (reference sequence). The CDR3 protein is CSALGLEAFF. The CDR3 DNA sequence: TGCAGTGCCCTGGGACTTGAAGCTTTCTTT.

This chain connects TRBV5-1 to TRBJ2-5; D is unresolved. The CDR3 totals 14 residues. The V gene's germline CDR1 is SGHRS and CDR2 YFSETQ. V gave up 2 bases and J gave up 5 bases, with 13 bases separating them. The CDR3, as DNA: TGCGCCAGCAGCTTTGGTGGGCCCCCCGAGACCCAGTACTTC. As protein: CASSFGGPPETQYF.

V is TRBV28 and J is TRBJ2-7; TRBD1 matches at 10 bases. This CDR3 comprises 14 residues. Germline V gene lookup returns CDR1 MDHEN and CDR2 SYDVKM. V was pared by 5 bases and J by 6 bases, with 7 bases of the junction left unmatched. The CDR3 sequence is CASSPDRGLGEQYF. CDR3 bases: TGTGCCAGCAGTCCCGACAGGGGGCTGGGCGAGCAGTACTTC.

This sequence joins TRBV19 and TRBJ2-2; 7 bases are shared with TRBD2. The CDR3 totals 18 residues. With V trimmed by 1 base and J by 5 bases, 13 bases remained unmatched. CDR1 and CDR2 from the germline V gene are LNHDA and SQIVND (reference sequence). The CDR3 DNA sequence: TGTGCCAGTAGTATAGCTAGGGGACGAAAGGGAGGGACCGGGGAGCTGTTTTTT. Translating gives CASSIARGRKGGTGELFF.

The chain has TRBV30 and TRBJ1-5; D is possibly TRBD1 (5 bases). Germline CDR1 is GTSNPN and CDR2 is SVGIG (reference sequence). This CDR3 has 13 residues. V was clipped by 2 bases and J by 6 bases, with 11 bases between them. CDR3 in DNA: TGTGCCTGGAGTTCGCAGGGCAGTCAGCCCCAGCATTTT. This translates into CAWSSQGSQPQHF.

The CDR3 reads CASSLESQSNYEQYF. CDR3 sequence (DNA): TGTGCCAGCAGTTTAGAGTCGCAGTCCAACTACGAGCAGTACTTC. This rearrangement joins TRBV27 to TRBJ2-5; D ambiguous. The J call may be mistaken, given a closer DNA end match to TRBJ2-7. This CDR3 comprises 15 residues. Germline V gives CDR1 MNHEY, CDR2 SMNVEV (reference sequence).